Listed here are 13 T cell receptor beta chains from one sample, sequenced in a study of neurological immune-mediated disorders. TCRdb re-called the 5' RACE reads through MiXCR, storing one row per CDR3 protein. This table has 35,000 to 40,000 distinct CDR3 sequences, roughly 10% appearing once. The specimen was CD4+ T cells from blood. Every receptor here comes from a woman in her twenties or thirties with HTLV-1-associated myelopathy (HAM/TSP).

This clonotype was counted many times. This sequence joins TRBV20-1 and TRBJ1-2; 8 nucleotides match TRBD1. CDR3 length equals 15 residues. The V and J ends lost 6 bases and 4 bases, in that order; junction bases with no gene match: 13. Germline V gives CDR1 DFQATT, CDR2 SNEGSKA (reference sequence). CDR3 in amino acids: CSATEGRGQAYGYTF. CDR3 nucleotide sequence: TGCAGTGCAACCGAGGGCAGGGGGCAGGCCTATGGCTACACCTTC.

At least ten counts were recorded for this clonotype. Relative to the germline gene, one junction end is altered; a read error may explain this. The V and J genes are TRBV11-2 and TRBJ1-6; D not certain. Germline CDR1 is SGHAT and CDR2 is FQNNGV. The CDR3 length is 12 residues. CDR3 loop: CASSLAGSPLHF. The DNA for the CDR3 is TGCGCCAGCAGCCTTGCGGGGTCACCCCTCCACTTT.

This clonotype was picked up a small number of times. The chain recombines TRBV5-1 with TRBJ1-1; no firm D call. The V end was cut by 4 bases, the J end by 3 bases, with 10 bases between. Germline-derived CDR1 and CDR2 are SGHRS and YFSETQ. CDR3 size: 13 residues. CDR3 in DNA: TGCGCCAGCAGCACTAACGGGTACACTGAAGCTTTCTTT. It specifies CASSTNGYTEAFF.

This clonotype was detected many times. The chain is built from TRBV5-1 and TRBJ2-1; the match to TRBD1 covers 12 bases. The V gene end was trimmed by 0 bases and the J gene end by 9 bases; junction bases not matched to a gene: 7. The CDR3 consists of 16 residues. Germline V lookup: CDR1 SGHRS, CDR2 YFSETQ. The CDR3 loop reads CASSLALGQGAGEQFF. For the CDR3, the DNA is TGCGCCAGCAGCTTGGCTCTGGGACAGGGGGCTGGTGAGCAGTTCTTC.

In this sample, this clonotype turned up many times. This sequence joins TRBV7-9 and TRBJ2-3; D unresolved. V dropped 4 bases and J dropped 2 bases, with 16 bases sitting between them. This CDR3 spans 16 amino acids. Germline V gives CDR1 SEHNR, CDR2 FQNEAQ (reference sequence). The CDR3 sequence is CASSSRTQLNTDTQYF. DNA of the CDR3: TGTGCCAGCAGCTCCCGAACCCAGCTCAACACAGATACGCAGTATTTT.

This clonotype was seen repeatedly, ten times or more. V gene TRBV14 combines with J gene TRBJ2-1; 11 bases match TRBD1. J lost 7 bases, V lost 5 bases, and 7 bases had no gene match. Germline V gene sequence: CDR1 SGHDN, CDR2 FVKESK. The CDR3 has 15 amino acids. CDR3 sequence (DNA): TGTGCCAGCAGCTACTGGACAGGGGGCAAGAATGAGCAGTTCTTC. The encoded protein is CASSYWTGGKNEQFF.

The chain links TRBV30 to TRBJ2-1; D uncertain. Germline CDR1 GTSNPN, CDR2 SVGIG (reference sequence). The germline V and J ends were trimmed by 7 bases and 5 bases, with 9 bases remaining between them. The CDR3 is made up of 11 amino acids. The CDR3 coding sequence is TGTGCCTCAGCGACGCACAATGAGCAGTTCTTC. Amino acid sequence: CASATHNEQFF.

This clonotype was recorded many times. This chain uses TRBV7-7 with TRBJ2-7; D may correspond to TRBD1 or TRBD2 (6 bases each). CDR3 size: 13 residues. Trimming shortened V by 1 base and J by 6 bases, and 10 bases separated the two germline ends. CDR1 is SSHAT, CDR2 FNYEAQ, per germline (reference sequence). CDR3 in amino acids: CASSLGRGTEQYF. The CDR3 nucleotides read TGTGCCAGCAGCTTAGGGAGGGGGACCGAGCAGTACTTC.

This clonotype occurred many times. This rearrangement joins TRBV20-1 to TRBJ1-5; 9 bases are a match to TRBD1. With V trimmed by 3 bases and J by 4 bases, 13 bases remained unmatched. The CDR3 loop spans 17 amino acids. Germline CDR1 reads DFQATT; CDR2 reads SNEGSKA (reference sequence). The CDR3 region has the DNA TGCAGTGCTAGCCCGATAGGCCGACAGGGGGGAAATCAGCCCCAGCATTTT. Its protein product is CSASPIGRQGGNQPQHF.

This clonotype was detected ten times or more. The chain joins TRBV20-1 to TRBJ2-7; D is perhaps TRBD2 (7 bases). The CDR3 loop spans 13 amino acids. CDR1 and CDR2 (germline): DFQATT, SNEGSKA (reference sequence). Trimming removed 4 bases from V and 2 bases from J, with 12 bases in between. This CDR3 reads CSAKGGGPYEQYF. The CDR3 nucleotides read TGCAGTGCTAAGGGGGGAGGGCCCTACGAGCAGTACTTC.

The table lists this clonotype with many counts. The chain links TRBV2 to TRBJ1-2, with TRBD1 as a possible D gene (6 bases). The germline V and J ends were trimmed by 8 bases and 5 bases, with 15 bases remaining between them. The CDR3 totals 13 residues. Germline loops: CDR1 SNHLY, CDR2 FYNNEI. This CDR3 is CASLGGLGYGYTF. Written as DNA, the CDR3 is TGTGCCAGCTTGGGGGGGCTCGGGTATGGCTACACCTTC.

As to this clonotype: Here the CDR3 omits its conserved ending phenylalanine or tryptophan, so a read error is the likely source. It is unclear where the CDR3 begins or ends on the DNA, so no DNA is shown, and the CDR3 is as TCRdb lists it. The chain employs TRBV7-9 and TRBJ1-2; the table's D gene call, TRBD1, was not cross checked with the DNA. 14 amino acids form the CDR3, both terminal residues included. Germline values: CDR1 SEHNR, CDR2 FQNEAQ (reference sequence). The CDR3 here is CASSLVSTNYGYAL.

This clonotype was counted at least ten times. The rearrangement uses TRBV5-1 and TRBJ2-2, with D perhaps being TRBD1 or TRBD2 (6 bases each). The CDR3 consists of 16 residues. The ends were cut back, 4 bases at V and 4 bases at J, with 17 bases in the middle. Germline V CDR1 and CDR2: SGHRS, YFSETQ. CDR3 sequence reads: CASSGGTSSTTGELFF. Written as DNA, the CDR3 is TGCGCCAGCAGCGGAGGGACATCGTCCACCACCGGGGAGCTGTTTTTT.